The following is a T cell receptor beta chain sequence with its context. Its target is unknown. These data come from a study of T-cell reconstitution after alpha-beta-depleted transplantation in children. The study's findings and limits: Reports say that about two months after transplant, the alpha-beta T cells came out of several hundred graft clones that had expanded. At one year after transplant, newly produced T cells mostly accounted for T-cell counts and diversity. Surviving recipient T cells and thymic progenitors underlay high day-60 TCRbeta diversity in some patients.

Preparation of the TCRbeta library used unique molecular identifiers. MiXCR was run by TCRdb on the PCR reads, yielding one entry per CDR3 protein. Of about 490,000 distinct CDR3 sequences listed, roughly a tenth were seen once; the top ten hold 2% to 2.5%. The sequencing here drew on PBMCs, taken before TCRalphabeta/CD19-depleted stem cell transplant. The receptor's source is a child aged 2-15 years with inherited bone marrow failure, due to receive a stem cell transplant.

CDR3 sequence: CASSLRGRRGWLNSPLHF. The DNA for the CDR3 is TGTGCCAGCAGCTTGCGGGGACGACGGGGTTGGCTAAATTCACCCCTCCACTTT. This sequence joins TRBV5-6 and TRBJ1-6, with a weak D call TRBD1 (5 bases). V lost 1 base, J lost 7 bases, and 21 bases lay in between. The CDR3 length is 18 residues. Germline lookup yields CDR1 SGHDT and CDR2 YYEEEE. The variable domain in full, with the rest retrieved from reference TRBV5-6 and TRBJ1-6, is DAGVTQSPTHLIKTRGQQVTLRCSPKSGHDTVSWYQQALGQGPQFIFQYYEEEERQRGNFPDRFSGHQFPNYSSELNVNALLLGDSALYLCASSLRGRRGWLNSPLHFGNGTRLTVT.